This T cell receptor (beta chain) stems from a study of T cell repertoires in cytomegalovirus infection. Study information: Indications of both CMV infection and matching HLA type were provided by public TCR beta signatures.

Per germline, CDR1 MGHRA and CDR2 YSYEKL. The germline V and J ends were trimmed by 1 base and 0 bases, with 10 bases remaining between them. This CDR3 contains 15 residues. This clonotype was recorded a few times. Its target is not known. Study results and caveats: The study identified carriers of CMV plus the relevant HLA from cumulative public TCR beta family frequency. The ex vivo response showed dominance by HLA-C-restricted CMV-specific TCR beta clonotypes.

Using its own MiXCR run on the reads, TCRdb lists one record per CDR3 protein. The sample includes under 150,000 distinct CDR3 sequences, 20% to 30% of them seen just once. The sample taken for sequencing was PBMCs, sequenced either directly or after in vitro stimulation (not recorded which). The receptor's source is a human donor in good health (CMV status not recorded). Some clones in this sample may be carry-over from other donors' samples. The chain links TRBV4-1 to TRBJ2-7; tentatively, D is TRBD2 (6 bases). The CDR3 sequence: CASSQGGTFSYEQYF. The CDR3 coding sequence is TGCGCCAGCAGCCAAGGGGGGACTTTCTCCTACGAGCAGTACTTC.